The 8 T cell receptor beta chains presented below share a single source sample, sequenced in a study of tumor-infiltrating lymphocytes in primary liver carcinoma. Researchers drew blood RNA from unsorted whole blood and extracted germline DNA as well. Total RNA (about 500 ng) served as template for TCR beta cDNA synthesis primed by a constant-region primer. Library construction for TCR beta comprised three nested multiplex PCR rounds performed with slightly modified ARM-PCR. Investigators reported that the first two PCR rounds, at 9 to 11 cycles each, used TRBV1-TRBV30 forward primers with a C-beta reverse primer. Each CDR3 protein gets one entry after TCRdb re-called the multiplex PCR reads with MiXCR. The sample has 330,000 or so distinct CDR3 sequences, roughly 61% seen once. The sample taken for sequencing was peripheral blood. These receptors originate from a man aged 35 to 55 with primary liver carcinoma and hepatitis B virus infection.

Details on this clonotype: A read error may produce the germline difference seen at one junction end. The genes are TRBV29-1 and TRBJ2-2; possibly TRBD2 for D (5 bases). This CDR3 comprises 12 residues. CDR1 SQVTM and CDR2 ANQGSEA come from the germline V gene. The CDR3 DNA is TGCAGCATGGTCCTGGGTCCCGGGGAGCTGTTCTTT. Residues: CSMVLGPGELFF.

About this clonotype: A much larger clone is a single base away; this may be a read error. The chain has TRBV6-2 or TRBV6-3 and TRBJ2-4, with D perhaps matching TRBD2 (6 bases). CDR1 and CDR2 (germline): MNHEY, SVGEGT. This CDR3 contains 14 residues. With 4 bases removed from V and 3 bases from J, the gap between germline ends came to 10 bases. The CDR3 protein is CASSLVSGKNIQYF. DNA of the CDR3: TGTGCCAGCAGTTTGGTTAGCGGCAAAAACATTCAGTACTTC.

This chain links TRBV28 with TRBJ2-1; D gene unclear. Trimming pared 4 bases from V and 6 bases from J, leaving 19 bases between. Germline V gene lookup returns CDR1 MDHEN and CDR2 SYDVKM. The CDR3 is 16 residues long. The CDR3 sequence is CASSSPVGRPINEQFF. The CDR3 region has the DNA TGTGCCAGCAGTTCCCCCGTCGGGCGCCCTATCAATGAGCAGTTCTTC.

The chain employs TRBV11-2 and TRBJ2-1, with D possibly TRBD1 on 6 matching bases. The V end was cut by 7 bases, the J end by 6 bases, with 16 bases between. The CDR3 totals 14 residues. Germline assignment: CDR1 SGHAT and CDR2 FQNNGV. In DNA, the CDR3 is TGTGCCAGCACACAGTGGGGGCAGGTCAATGAGCAGTTCTTC. Protein: CASTQWGQVNEQFF.

In regard to this clonotype: A much larger clone sits a single nucleotide away, making a read error possible. The chain carries TRBV4-1 and TRBJ1-1; tentatively, D is TRBD1 (5 bases). Germline CDR1 reads MGHRA; CDR2 reads YSYEKL. This CDR3 region has 14 residues. DNA for the CDR3: TGCGCCAGCGGCCAAGATCGGTTGGAGGGACAAGCTTTCTTT. Residues: CASGQDRLEGQAFF.

Note on this clonotype: The junction departs from the called germline gene at one end, perhaps through a read error. The chain uses TRBV4-1 and TRBJ2-3; TRBD1 agrees at 7 bases. The CDR3 runs 15 residues. The V gene's germline CDR1 is MGHRA and CDR2 YSYEKL. Here the CDR3 DNA reads TGCGCCAGCAGCCCCCGACAGGGCAGCACAAATACGCAGTATTTT. It yields the protein CASSPRQGSTNTQYF.

This clonotype has a handful of counts. The chain links TRBV6-1 to TRBJ2-1; D may be TRBD2 (5 bases). Germline loops: CDR1 MNHNS, CDR2 SASEGT. The CDR3 is 17 amino acids. Deletions cut 3 bases from V and 5 bases from J, with 20 bases between. The CDR3 bases are TGTGCCAGCAGTGAGAGTGGGTATCAGGACTTGCACAATGAGCAGTTCTTC. Translated, it gives CASSESGYQDLHNEQFF.

About this clonotype itself: The junction shows a germline mismatch at one end, possibly a read error. The chain has TRBV6-6 and TRBJ2-2, with D possibly matching TRBD1 (6 bases). There are 15 residues in the CDR3. Germline V lookup: CDR1 MNHNY, CDR2 SVGAGI (reference sequence). The CDR3 DNA is TGTACCAGCAGTCCGGGACACTCGAACACCGGGGAGCTGTTTTTT. Its protein product is CTSSPGHSNTGELFF.